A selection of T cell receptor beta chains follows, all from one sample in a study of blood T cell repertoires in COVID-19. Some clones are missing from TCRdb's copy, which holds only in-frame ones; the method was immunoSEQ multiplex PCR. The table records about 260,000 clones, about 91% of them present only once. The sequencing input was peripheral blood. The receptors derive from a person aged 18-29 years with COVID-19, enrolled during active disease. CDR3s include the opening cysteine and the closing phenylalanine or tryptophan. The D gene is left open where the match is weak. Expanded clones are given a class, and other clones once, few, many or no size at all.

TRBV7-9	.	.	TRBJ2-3	TGTGCCAGCAGCTTAGTCTGGGAGAGCACAGATACGCAGTATTTT	CASSLVWESTDTQYF
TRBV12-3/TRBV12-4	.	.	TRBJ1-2	TGTGCCAGCAGCCAGGGAAATGGCTACACCTTC	CASSQGNGYTF
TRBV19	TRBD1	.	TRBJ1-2	TGTGCCAGTAGCCCGGGACAGGGGTTTGGCTACACCTTC	CASSPGQGFGYTF
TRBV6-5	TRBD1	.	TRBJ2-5	TGTGCCAGCAGTTACGCCCAGGGGGCTATCCAAGAGACCCAGTACTTC	CASSYAQGAIQETQYF
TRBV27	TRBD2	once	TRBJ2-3	TGTGCCAGCAGTTTATCGGGACTAGCGGGAAGCACAGATACGCAGTATTTT	CASSLSGLAGSTDTQYF
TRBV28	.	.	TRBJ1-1	TGTGCCAGCAGTTTAGAGGGGCGGGGCACTGAAGCTTTCTTT	CASSLEGRGTEAFF
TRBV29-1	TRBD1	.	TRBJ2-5	TGCAGCGTTGAAAGGACAGGGAAAGAGACCCAGTACTTC	CSVERTGKETQYF
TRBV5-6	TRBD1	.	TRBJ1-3	TGTGCCAGCAGCCCGAGCTGGGACAGGGACATTGGAAACACCATATATTTT	CASSPSWDRDIGNTIYF
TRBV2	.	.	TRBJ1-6	TGTGCCAGCAGTGGCGACTCGGAAAGTTCACCCCTCCACTTT	CASSGDSESSPLHF
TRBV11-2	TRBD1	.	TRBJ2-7	TGTGCCAGCAGTTCGACAGGGACCTACGAGCAGTACTTC	CASSSTGTYEQYF
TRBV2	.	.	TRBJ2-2	TGTGCCAGCAGTGAAGGGCAGGTCCGCACCGGGGAGCTGTTTTTT	CASSEGQVRTGELFF
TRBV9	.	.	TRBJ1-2	TGTGCCAGCAGCGTGGACGGACTGACCTATGGCTACACCTTC	CASSVDGLTYGYTF
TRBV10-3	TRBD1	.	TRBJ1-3	TGTGCCATCAGTGATCCGACAGGGGCTGGAAACACCATATATTTT	CAISDPTGAGNTIYF
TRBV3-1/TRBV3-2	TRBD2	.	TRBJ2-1	TGTGCCAGCAGTCTAGGGAGGGGACGAAAAACCGAGAATGAGCAGTTCTTC	CASSLGRGRKTENEQFF
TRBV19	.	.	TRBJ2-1	TGTGCCAGTAGTGTCAAGACCGGGACTTTCTCCTACAATGAGCAGTTCTTC	CASSVKTGTFSYNEQFF
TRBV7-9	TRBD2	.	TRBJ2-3	TGTGCCAGCAGTACCGGGACTAGCGCCACAGATACGCAGTATTTT	CASSTGTSATDTQYF
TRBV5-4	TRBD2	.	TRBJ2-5	TGTGCCAGCAGCTTATCGGGGACTAGCGGGGGGCCCCAGTACTTC	CASSLSGTSGGPQYF
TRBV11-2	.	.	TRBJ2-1	TGTGCCAGCAGCTTAGATAACTTGACAGCCAAGCAGTTCTTC	CASSLDNLTAKQFF
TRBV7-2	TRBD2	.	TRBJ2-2	TGTGCCAGCAGTCCCGGGACTAGCGGGAGCGGCGGGGAGCTGTTTTTT	CASSPGTSGSGGELFF
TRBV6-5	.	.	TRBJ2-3	TGTGCCAGCAGCACAGGGTTGACAGATACGCAGTATTTT	CASSTGLTDTQYF
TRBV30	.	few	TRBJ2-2	TGTGCCTGGATACGGGGAGGGAACACCGGGGAGCTGTTTTTT	CAWIRGGNTGELFF
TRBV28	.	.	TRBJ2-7	TGTGCCAGCAGTTTAGGGAGCTATGGGCAGTACTTC	CASSLGSYGQYF
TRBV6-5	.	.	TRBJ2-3	TGTGCCAGCAGTTGGGCCTCATCCCCTTGGACGCAGTATTTT	CASSWASSPWTQYF
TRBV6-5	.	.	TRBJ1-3	TGTGCCAGCAGACATACTAACGGAAAGGAAAACACCATATATTTT	CASRHTNGKENTIYF
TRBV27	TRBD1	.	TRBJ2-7	TGTGCCAGCAGAATGACAGGGCTCTCCTACGAGCAGTACTTC	CASRMTGLSYEQYF
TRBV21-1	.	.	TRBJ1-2	TGTGCCAGCAGCAACTTCGGACAGTGCCCCTATGGCTACACCTTC	CASSNFGQCPYGYTF
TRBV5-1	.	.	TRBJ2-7	TGCGCCAGCAGCTTGGAGTCAGGCCTACCAGGCACGAAGCAGTACTTC	CASSLESGLPGTKQYF
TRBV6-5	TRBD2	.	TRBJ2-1	TGTGCCACCTCCCGACGAGGAGCGGGGTACAATGAGCAGTTCTTC	CATSRRGAGYNEQFF
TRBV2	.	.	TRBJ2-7	TGTGCCAGCAGCGTAGGGGCCTCCTACTACGAGCAGTACTTC	CASSVGASYYEQYF
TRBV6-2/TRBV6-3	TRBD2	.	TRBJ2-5	TGTGCCAGCAGCACTAGCGGGAGTTTCCAGACCCAGTACTTC	CASSTSGSFQTQYF
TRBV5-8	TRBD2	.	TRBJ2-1	TGTGCCAGCAGCTGGACTAGCGGAGATCCCTACAATGAGCAGTTCTTC	CASSWTSGDPYNEQFF
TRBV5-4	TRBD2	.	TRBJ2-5	TGTGCCAGCAGCTGGACTAGCGGGCACCAAGAGACCCAGTACTTC	CASSWTSGHQETQYF
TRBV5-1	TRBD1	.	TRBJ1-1	TGCGCCAGCAGCGCGTCCGGGACAGGGGGCACTGAAGCTTTCTTT	CASSASGTGGTEAFF
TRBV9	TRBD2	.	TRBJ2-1	TGTGCCAGCAGCCATAGACTAGCGGGAGCTTACAATGAGCAGTTCTTC	CASSHRLAGAYNEQFF
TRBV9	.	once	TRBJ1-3	TGTGCCAGCAGCGTAGACGAGAGGGAAGAAAGCTCTGGAAACACCATATATTTT	CASSVDEREESSGNTIYF
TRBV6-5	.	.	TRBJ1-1	TGTGCCAGCGACGTTGGGGGGGGCTCAATCACTGAAGCTTTCTTT	CASDVGGGSITEAFF